Listed below are T cell receptor beta chains from one sample, sequenced in a study of cytomegalovirus exposure and HLA in healthy donors. TCRdb keeps only in-frame clones here, not all; method: immunoSEQ multiplex PCR. The sample shows 100,000 to 150,000 clones, around nine tenths of them seen only once. The sample was PBMCs. Source of these receptors: a young man in good health and CMV-seronegative. Each CDR3 is given with its conserved first and last residue. The order of the fields is clone size, D gene, V gene, J gene, CDR3 protein, CDR3 DNA. The D gene is left open where the match is weak. Only some rows state a clone size, as once, few, many or a class for expanded clones.

clone size: NA; D gene: NA; V gene: TRBV7-2; J gene: TRBJ2-1; CDR3 protein: CASSHKGGNEQFF; CDR3 DNA: TGTGCCAGCAGCCATAAAGGAGGTAATGAGCAGTTCTTC
clone size: few; D gene: TRBD1; V gene: TRBV11-2; J gene: TRBJ1-2; CDR3 protein: CASSLDPGTAIGYTF; CDR3 DNA: TGTGCCAGCAGCTTAGATCCCGGGACAGCCATCGGCTACACCTTC
clone size: once; D gene: TRBD2; V gene: TRBV7-3; J gene: TRBJ2-1; CDR3 protein: CASSYLAGGRPEQFF; CDR3 DNA: TGTGCCAGCAGCTATCTAGCGGGAGGTCGTCCTGAGCAGTTCTTC
clone size: NA; D gene: NA; V gene: TRBV6-6; J gene: TRBJ1-1; CDR3 protein: CASSYSEVRTEAFF; CDR3 DNA: TGTGCCAGCAGTTACTCAGAGGTTAGAACTGAAGCTTTCTTT
clone size: once; D gene: NA; V gene: TRBV27; J gene: TRBJ1-3; CDR3 protein: CASRGDSGNTIYF; CDR3 DNA: TGTGCCAGCAGAGGGGACTCTGGAAACACCATATATTTT
clone size: NA; D gene: NA; V gene: TRBV7-2; J gene: TRBJ2-5; CDR3 protein: CASSFQGPQYF; CDR3 DNA: TGTGCCAGCAGCTTTCAGGGGCCCCAGTACTTC
clone size: NA; D gene: NA; V gene: TRBV6-6; J gene: TRBJ1-3; CDR3 protein: CASSPTVISGNTIYF; CDR3 DNA: TGTGCCAGCAGTCCCACAGTAATCTCTGGAAACACCATATATTTT
clone size: NA; D gene: NA; V gene: TRBV5-1; J gene: TRBJ1-5; CDR3 protein: CASSLKGEGQPQHF; CDR3 DNA: TGCGCCAGCAGCCTAAAAGGGGAGGGACAGCCCCAGCATTTT
clone size: NA; D gene: TRBD1; V gene: TRBV30; J gene: TRBJ2-3; CDR3 protein: CAWSVRRTGGLDTQYF; CDR3 DNA: TGTGCCTGGAGTGTACGGAGGACAGGGGGTTTAGATACGCAGTATTTT
clone size: NA; D gene: NA; V gene: TRBV5-1; J gene: TRBJ2-7; CDR3 protein: CASSPQGSLEQYF; CDR3 DNA: TGCGCCAGCAGCCCTCAGGGGTCCCTCGAGCAGTACTTC
clone size: NA; D gene: NA; V gene: TRBV9; J gene: TRBJ2-7; CDR3 protein: CASSPSEAGWPYEQYF; CDR3 DNA: TGTGCCAGCAGCCCGAGTGAGGCGGGGTGGCCCTACGAGCAGTACTTC
clone size: once; D gene: NA; V gene: TRBV7-2; J gene: TRBJ1-2; CDR3 protein: CASSLAHLGLNYGYTF; CDR3 DNA: TGTGCCAGCAGCTTAGCGCATCTAGGCCTTAACTATGGCTACACCTTC
clone size: NA; D gene: TRBD1; V gene: TRBV5-1; J gene: TRBJ2-2; CDR3 protein: CASSVTQGAGELFF; CDR3 DNA: TGCGCCAGCAGCGTGACGCAGGGGGCCGGGGAGCTGTTTTTT
clone size: NA; D gene: NA; V gene: TRBV29-1; J gene: TRBJ1-5; CDR3 protein: CSVGGFGVKSQHF; CDR3 DNA: TGCAGCGTTGGTGGTTTCGGAGTGAAGTCCCAGCATTTT
clone size: NA; D gene: TRBD2; V gene: TRBV15; J gene: TRBJ2-5; CDR3 protein: CATSDTSGQETQYF; CDR3 DNA: TGTGCCACCAGCGATACTAGCGGCCAAGAGACCCAGTACTTC